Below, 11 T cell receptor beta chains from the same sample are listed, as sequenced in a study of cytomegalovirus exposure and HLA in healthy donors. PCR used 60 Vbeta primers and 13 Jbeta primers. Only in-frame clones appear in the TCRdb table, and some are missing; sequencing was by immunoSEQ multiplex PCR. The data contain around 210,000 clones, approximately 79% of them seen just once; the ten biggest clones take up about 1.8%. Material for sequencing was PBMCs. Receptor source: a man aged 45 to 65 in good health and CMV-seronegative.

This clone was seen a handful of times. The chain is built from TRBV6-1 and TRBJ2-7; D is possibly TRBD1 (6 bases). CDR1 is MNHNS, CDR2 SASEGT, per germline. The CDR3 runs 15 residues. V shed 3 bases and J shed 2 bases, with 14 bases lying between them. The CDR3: CASSETRGMAYEQYF. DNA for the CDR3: TGTGCCAGCAGTGAGACCAGGGGAATGGCCTACGAGCAGTACTTC.

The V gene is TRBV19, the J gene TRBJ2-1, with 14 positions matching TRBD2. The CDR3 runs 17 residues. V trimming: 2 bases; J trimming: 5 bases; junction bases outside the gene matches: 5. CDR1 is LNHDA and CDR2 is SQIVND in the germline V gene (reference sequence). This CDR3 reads CASSIRTSGRSDNEQFF. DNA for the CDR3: TGTGCCAGTAGTATACGGACTAGCGGGAGGTCGGACAATGAGCAGTTCTTC.

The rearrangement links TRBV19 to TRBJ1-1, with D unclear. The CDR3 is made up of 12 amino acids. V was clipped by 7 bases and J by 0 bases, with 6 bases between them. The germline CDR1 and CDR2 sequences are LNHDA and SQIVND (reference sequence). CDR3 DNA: TGTGCCAGTAAGAGAATGAACACTGAAGCTTTCTTT. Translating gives CASKRMNTEAFF. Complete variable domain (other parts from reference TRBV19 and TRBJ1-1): DGGITQSPKYLFRKEGQNVTLSCEQNLNHDAMYWYRQDPGQGLRLIYYSQIVNDFQKGDIAEGYSVSREKKESFPLTVTSAQKNPTAFYLCASKRMNTEAFFGQGTRLTVV.

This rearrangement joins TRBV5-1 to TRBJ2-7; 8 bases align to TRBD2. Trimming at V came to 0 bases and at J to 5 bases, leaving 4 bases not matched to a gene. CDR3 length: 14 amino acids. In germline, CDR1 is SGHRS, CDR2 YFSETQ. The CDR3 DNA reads TGCGCCAGCAGCTTGGGGACTAGCAGTAACGAGCAGTACTTC. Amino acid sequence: CASSLGTSSNEQYF.

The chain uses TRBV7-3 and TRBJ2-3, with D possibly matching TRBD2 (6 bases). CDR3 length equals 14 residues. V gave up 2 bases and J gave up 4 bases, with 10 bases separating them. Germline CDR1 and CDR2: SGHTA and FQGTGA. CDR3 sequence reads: CASSLWGGADTQYF. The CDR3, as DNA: TGTGCCAGCAGCTTATGGGGAGGTGCAGATACGCAGTATTTT.

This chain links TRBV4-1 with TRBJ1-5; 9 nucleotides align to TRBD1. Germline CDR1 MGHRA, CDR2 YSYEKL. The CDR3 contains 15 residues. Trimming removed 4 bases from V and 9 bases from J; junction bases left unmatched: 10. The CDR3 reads CASSPLMGQGGPQHF. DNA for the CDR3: TGCGCCAGCAGCCCCCTTATGGGACAGGGTGGGCCCCAGCATTTT.

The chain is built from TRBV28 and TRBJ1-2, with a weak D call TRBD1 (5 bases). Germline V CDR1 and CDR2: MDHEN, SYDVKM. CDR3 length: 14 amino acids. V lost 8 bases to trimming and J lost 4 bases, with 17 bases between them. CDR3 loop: CASGGGLSIYGYTF. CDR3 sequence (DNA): TGTGCCAGCGGGGGGGGACTGTCGATCTATGGCTACACCTTC.

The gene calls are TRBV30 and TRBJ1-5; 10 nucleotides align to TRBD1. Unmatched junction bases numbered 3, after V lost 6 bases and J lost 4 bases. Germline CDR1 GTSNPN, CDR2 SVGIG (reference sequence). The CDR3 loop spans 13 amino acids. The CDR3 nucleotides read TGTGCCTGCGAGGGACAGGGGAATCAGCCCCAGCATTTT. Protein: CACEGQGNQPQHF.

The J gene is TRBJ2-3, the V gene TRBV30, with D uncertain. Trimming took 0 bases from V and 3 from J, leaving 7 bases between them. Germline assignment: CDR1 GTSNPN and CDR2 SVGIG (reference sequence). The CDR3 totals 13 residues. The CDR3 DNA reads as TGTGCCTGGAGTGTAGCCCGTACAGATACGCAGTATTTT. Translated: CAWSVARTDTQYF.

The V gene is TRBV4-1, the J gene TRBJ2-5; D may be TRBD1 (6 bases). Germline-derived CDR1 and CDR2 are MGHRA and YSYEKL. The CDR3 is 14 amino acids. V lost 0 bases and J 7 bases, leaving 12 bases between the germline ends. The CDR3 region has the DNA TGCGCCAGCAGCCAAGAAGAGGGGGAGCCGACCCAGTACTTC. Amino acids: CASSQEEGEPTQYF.

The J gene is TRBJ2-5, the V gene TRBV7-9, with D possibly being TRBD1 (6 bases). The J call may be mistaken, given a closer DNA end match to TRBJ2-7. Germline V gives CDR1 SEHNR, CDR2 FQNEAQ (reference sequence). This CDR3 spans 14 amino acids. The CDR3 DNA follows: TGTGCCAGCAGCCCAGAACAGGGTTCCTACGAGCAGTACTTC. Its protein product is CASSPEQGSYEQYF.